This is a list of T cell receptor beta chains from one sample in a study of blood T cell repertoires in COVID-19. TCRdb keeps only in-frame clones here, not all; method: immunoSEQ multiplex PCR. This sample has roughly 200,000 clones, with 80% to 90% found just once. The sequencing sample was made of peripheral blood. The receptors were sampled from a man between 60 and 75 years old with acute or convalescent COVID-19. CDR3s include the opening cysteine and the closing phenylalanine or tryptophan. D genes are given only for firm matches. Only part of the rows carry a size: once, few, many, or a class if the clone is expanded.

j_call	v_call	d_call	clone_size	cdr3_aa	cdr3_nt
TRBJ1-6	TRBV27	.	few	CASSFWGQNSPLHF	TGTGCCAGCAGTTTCTGGGGACAAAATTCACCCCTCCACTTT
TRBJ2-1	TRBV27	TRBD2	.	CASSLGLAGGRNSYNEQFF	TGTGCCAGCAGTCTGGGACTAGCGGGAGGGCGGAACTCCTACAATGAGCAGTTCTTC
TRBJ2-2	TRBV2	TRBD1	.	CASSGQGAGRLSGELFF	TGTGCCAGCAGTGGACAGGGGGCAGGGCGACTTTCCGGGGAGCTGTTTTTT
TRBJ2-3	TRBV5-1	.	.	CASSTTGNPPPDTQYF	TGCGCCAGCAGCACGACCGGGAACCCCCCCCCAGATACGCAGTATTTT
TRBJ2-4	TRBV9	.	.	CASSVAGSGGIQYF	TGTGCCAGCAGCGTAGCGGGATCGGGCGGCATTCAGTACTTC
TRBJ2-7	TRBV12-1	.	.	CASSSPGLAGLSHEQYF	TGTGCCAGCAGCTCACCGGGACTAGCGGGACTTAGCCACGAGCAGTACTTC
TRBJ2-1	TRBV7-2	TRBD2	.	CASGRGGLDSAIHEQFF	TGTGCCAGCGGCCGCGGGGGGCTCGACTCAGCTATACATGAGCAGTTCTTC
TRBJ2-2	TRBV19	.	few	CASSSGHRTGELFF	TGTGCCAGTAGCTCGGGACACCGTACCGGGGAGCTGTTTTTT
TRBJ2-2	TRBV6-5	TRBD1	.	CASRGTGDTGELFF	TGTGCCAGCAGGGGGACAGGGGATACCGGGGAGCTGTTTTTT
TRBJ2-2	TRBV10-3	TRBD2	.	CAISVSSGDTGELFF	TGTGCCATCAGTGTCAGTAGCGGGGACACCGGGGAGCTGTTTTTT
TRBJ2-7	TRBV23-1	.	.	CASRDAGGTYEQYF	TGCGCCAGCAGAGACGCTGGAGGCACCTACGAGCAGTACTTC
TRBJ1-6	TRBV27	.	few	CASSFRGYNSPLHF	TGTGCCAGCAGTTTTCGGGGGTATAATTCACCCCTCCACTTT
TRBJ2-1	TRBV19	.	.	CASSTGKYNEQFF	TGTGCCAGTAGTACCGGGAAGTACAATGAGCAGTTCTTC
TRBJ1-2	TRBV4-2	.	once	CASSQAYSSNYGYTF	TGTGCCAGCAGCCAAGCCTACAGCTCTAACTATGGCTACACCTTC
TRBJ1-2	TRBV6-4	TRBD1	.	CASSEEGGQGNYGYTF	TGTGCCAGCAGTGAGGAGGGAGGACAGGGGAACTATGGCTACACCTTC
TRBJ2-3	TRBV7-2	TRBD2	.	CASRAGSGRPDTQYF	TGTGCCAGCAGGGCGGGTAGCGGGAGGCCAGATACGCAGTATTTT
TRBJ2-1	TRBV4-1	TRBD2	.	CASSQVLAGRAVNEQFF	TGCGCCAGCAGCCAAGTGTTAGCGGGAAGGGCAGTCAATGAGCAGTTCTTC
TRBJ2-1	TRBV3-1/TRBV3-2	.	.	CASSQDMRSVHEQFF	TGTGCCAGCAGCCAAGATATGCGGTCCGTGCATGAGCAGTTCTTC
TRBJ2-7	TRBV3-1/TRBV3-2	.	.	CASSQERGTWMVKQYF	TGTGCCAGCAGCCAAGAGCGCGGGACCTGGATGGTGAAGCAGTACTTC
TRBJ1-1	TRBV12-3/TRBV12-4	.	.	CASSLTAAAEAFF	TGTGCCAGCAGTCTGACTGCCGCCGCTGAAGCTTTCTTT
TRBJ2-3	TRBV28	TRBD2	.	CASSDGLAGGEGTDTQYF	TGTGCCAGCAGCGACGGACTAGCGGGAGGGGAGGGCACAGATACGCAGTATTTT
TRBJ2-2	TRBV19	.	.	CASSIARVNTGELFF	TGTGCCAGTAGTATAGCCAGGGTGAACACCGGGGAGCTGTTTTTT
TRBJ1-4	TRBV28	.	once	CASNTRRGATNEKLFF	TGTGCCAGCAACACGCGGCGGGGCGCAACTAATGAAAAACTGTTTTTT
TRBJ1-2	TRBV5-5	.	.	CASSLGTARGYTF	TGTGCCAGCAGCTTGGGGACAGCACGCGGCTACACCTTC
TRBJ2-2	TRBV24-1	TRBD2	.	CATSDSSGRVGELFF	TGTGCCACCAGTGACTCTAGCGGGAGGGTCGGGGAGCTGTTTTTT
TRBJ1-4	TRBV27	.	.	CASSHQRDIPDEKLFF	TGTGCCAGCAGTCACCAGCGGGACATACCAGATGAAAAACTGTTTTTT
TRBJ2-5	TRBV7-6	.	.	CASSLSVTGRETQYF	TGTGCCAGCAGCTTATCGGTGACAGGCCGAGAGACCCAGTACTTC
TRBJ1-6	TRBV20-1	.	.	CSASGQFNSPLHF	TGCAGTGCTAGTGGTCAGTTTAATTCACCCCTCCACTTT
TRBJ2-1	TRBV10-3	.	.	CAISDYREQFF	TGTGCCATCAGTGACTACAGGGAGCAGTTCTTC
TRBJ2-1	TRBV28	.	.	CASSAPGIPYNEQFF	TGTGCCAGCAGTGCCCCGGGAATTCCCTACAATGAGCAGTTCTTC
TRBJ2-4	TRBV2	TRBD1	.	CASSLWTGRNIQYF	TGTGCCAGCAGTCTATGGACAGGACGGAACATTCAGTACTTC
TRBJ1-5	TRBV10-3	TRBD1	.	CAISAAGTGNQPQHF	TGTGCCATCAGTGCAGCCGGGACAGGAAATCAGCCCCAGCATTTT